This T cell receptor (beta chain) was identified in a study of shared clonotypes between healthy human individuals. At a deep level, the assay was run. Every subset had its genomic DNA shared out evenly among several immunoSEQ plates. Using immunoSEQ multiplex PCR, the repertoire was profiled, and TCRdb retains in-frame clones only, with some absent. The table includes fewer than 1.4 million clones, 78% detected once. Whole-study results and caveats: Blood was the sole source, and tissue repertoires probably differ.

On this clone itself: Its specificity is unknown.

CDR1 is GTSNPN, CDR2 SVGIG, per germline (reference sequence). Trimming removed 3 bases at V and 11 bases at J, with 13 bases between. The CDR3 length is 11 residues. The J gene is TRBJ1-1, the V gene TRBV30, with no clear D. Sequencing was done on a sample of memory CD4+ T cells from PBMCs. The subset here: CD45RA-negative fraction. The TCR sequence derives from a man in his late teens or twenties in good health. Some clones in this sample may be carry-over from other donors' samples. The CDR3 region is CAWSDRLGAFF. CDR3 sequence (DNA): TGTGCCTGGAGCGACCGACTTGGGGCTTTCTTT.